What follows is one TCR beta chain and its context. What antigen it recognizes has not been identified. Within one base of it there is no much larger clone, and no base qualities were kept. The data are from a study of Ad26.COV2.S vaccination and SARS-CoV-2 variants (dated by TCRdb to the early 2020s). Regarding the research as a whole: Vaccine-arm donors came from COV1001, a multicentre, randomized, double-blind, placebo-controlled phase I-IIa trial of Ad26.COV2.S in healthy adults. A total of around 32 samples were included in the TCR-sequenced set, comprising roughly 19 Ad26.COV2.S vaccine recipients, 5 placebo recipients and 8 SARS-CoV-2 convalescent individuals. Dosing of Ad26.COV2.S was intramuscular, at either 5x10^10 or 1x10^11 viral particles, delivered as one shot or as two shots spaced 56 days apart. Trial participants were randomized into five groups of five: low-dose or high-dose Ad26.COV2.S given once or twice, or placebo on both occasions. Investigators did not know the trial group allocation while performing experiments and assessing outcomes. TCRbeta repertoire sequencing was used to assess the specificity and breadth of SARS-CoV-2-reactive T cell receptors after Ad26.COV2.S vaccination.

Per the publication, the treatment or condition label means: about 20 received Ad26.COV2.S at low or high dose, single or two shots; about five received placebo; per-sample allocation not given. For vaccine and placebo recipients, repertoires were sequenced using samples collected on day 63 after the first injection. In Cohort 1b, about two dozen adults aged 18-55 years were enrolled at a single site in Boston, USA, between 29 July and 7 August 2020. As a vaccine, Ad26.COV2.S was a replication-incompetent adenovirus type 26 vector that expressed a prefusion-stabilized SARS-CoV-2 spike protein derived from the original Wuhan strain. The immunoSEQ Assay was used to sequence TCRbeta CDR3 regions. After extraction, genomic DNA underwent amplification by bias-controlled multiplex PCR, followed by high-throughput sequencing. From the authors' description of their analysis: To quantify the absolute abundance of every unique TCRbeta CDR3 region, sequences were collapsed and filtered. T cell fraction was estimated by normalizing TCRbeta template counts to usable DNA, which was measured by amplifying reference genes present in all nucleated cells. Repertoire TCRs were annotated as SARS-CoV-2-specific by exact matching of V gene, CDR3 amino acid sequence and J gene to a known reactive TCR set. The reference SARS-CoV-2 TCR set was obtained from MIRA and was filtered for enrichment in COVID-19-positive ImmuneCODE repertoires, whereby public or cross-reactive TCRs were removed. Drawing on the MIRA antigens, annotated TCRs were analysed further at the level of specific ORF or position within ORF. Breadth was defined as annotated unique rearrangements over total unique productive rearrangements; depth was the summed frequency of those rearrangements. TCR breadth was compared between groups using two-sided Wilcoxon rank-sum tests. The immuneACCESS repertoire file appears here via TCRdb, limited to in-frame rearrangements. These files lack a portion of the clones; in checked studies, under half of the deficit traces to unresolved V genes, and the cause of the others is not known. That table furnishes V, J and clone size, whereas the DNA furnished D and trimming. This sample comprises 400,000 or so clones, about nine tenths of them detected only once. Under 3.5% of the sample is taken by the ten largest.

CDR1 SGHRS and CDR2 YFSETQ were looked up in the germline V gene. From the cysteine up to the phenylalanine, the CDR3 has a length of 17 residues. Only the CDR3 portion is preserved as DNA: 51 bases, with reading frame beginning at the first base. For this chain, trimming is 4 bases at the V end and 1 base at the J end, and the number of junction bases without a gene match is 12. Study-level results and caveats: Vaccine and placebo recipients had similar non-spike TCR breadth, a finding consistent with the vaccine containing only spike. The authors noted that total T cell responses may have been underestimated by the TCR breadth and depth analyses. After vaccination, substantial breadth of spike-specific CD8+ and CD4+ T cell responses was reported. The study lacked the statistical power to compare responses across vaccine doses or regimens. Higher spike-specific TCR breadth was observed in Ad26.COV2.S recipients than in placebo recipients (P = 0.0014).

The chain is made from TRBV5-1 and TRBJ2-3; 7 bases in the junction line up with TRBD1. This receptor was taken from a person between 18 and 65 years old who received the Ad26.COV2.S COVID-19 vaccine or a placebo. The sequencing here drew on peripheral blood, taken in a trial of Ad26.COV2.S vaccine versus placebo. In nucleotides, the sequence is TGCGCCAGCAGCCGGTCACTACCTACAGGGGGCACAGATACGCAGTATTTT. The encoded protein is CASSRSLPTGGTDTQYF.